A single sample gave rise to the 29 T cell receptor beta chains below, sequenced in a study of tumor-infiltrating lymphocytes in primary liver carcinoma. A constant-region primer primed TCR beta cDNA synthesis from 400 to 550 ng of total RNA. It was through three nested multiplex PCR rounds of slightly modified ARM-PCR that TCR beta libraries arose. Running ten to eleven cycles apiece, the first two PCR rounds relied on TRBV1-TRBV30 forward primers together with a C-beta reverse primer. TCRdb ran MiXCR on the multiplex PCR reads and lists one entry per CDR3 protein. The repertoire holds about 190,000 distinct CDR3 sequences, with about 85% as singletons. The tissue used was unsorted bulk material of about 19-33 mg. RNA and DNA were co-extracted from it with the AllPrep DNA/RNA mini kit. The sequenced sample consisted of tumor tissue from primary liver carcinoma. These receptors came from a man aged 40-50 years with primary liver carcinoma and hepatitis B virus infection.

This clonotype was recorded at least ten times. The chain employs TRBV28 and TRBJ2-6, with D possibly TRBD2 on 5 matching bases. The CDR3 extends over 16 amino acids. Trimming took off 7 bases at V and 1 base at J, with 14 bases between the two ends. Germline V gene sequence: CDR1 MDHEN, CDR2 SYDVKM. DNA of the CDR3: TGTGCCAGCACCCCTCGGGAATTTTCTGGGGCCAACGTCCTGACTTTC. Its translation: CASTPREFSGANVLTF. The complete variable domain, with remaining parts taken from reference TRBV28 and TRBJ2-6, reads DVKVTQSSRYLVKRTGEKVFLECVQDMDHENMFWYRQDPGLGLRLIYFSYDVKMKEKGDIPEGYSVSREKKERFSLILESASTNQTSMYLCASTPREFSGANVLTFGAGSRLTVL.

Many counts were recorded for this clonotype. The chain recombines TRBV28 with TRBJ2-1; 7 positions agree with TRBD2. Trimming at V came to 2 bases and at J to 7 bases, leaving 8 bases not matched to a gene. Per the germline V gene, CDR1 is MDHEN and CDR2 is SYDVKM. This CDR3 spans 15 amino acids. This chain's CDR3 is CASSLAGALANEQFF. DNA for the CDR3: TGTGCCAGCAGTTTAGCGGGAGCTCTGGCGAATGAGCAGTTCTTC.

Concerning this clonotype: A read error is likely, as this CDR3 ends without the conserved phenylalanine or tryptophan. The chain carries TRBV29-1 and TRBJ2-2; tentatively, D is TRBD2 (6 bases). Trimming left V 4 bases short and J 0 bases short, with 12 bases between. Germline loops: CDR1 SQVTM, CDR2 ANQGSEA. CDR3 length: 15 residues. This chain's CDR3 is CSVGTKAANTGELFL. In DNA form, the CDR3 reads TGCAGCGTTGGGACTAAGGCGGCGAACACCGGGGAGCTGTTTTTA.

This clonotype is judged medium-sized (0.01 to 0.1%). V usage is TRBV4-2 and J usage is TRBJ2-1, with D perhaps TRBD2 (5 bases). Germline loops: CDR1 LGHNA, CDR2 YNFKEQ. This CDR3 region has 14 residues. Trimming shortened V by 0 bases and J by 7 bases, and 10 bases separated the two germline ends. The CDR3 region is CASSQELETNEQFF. CDR3 in DNA: TGTGCCAGCAGCCAAGAACTAGAAACGAATGAGCAGTTCTTC.

The V gene is TRBV6-2 or TRBV6-3, the J gene TRBJ2-3; tentative D call: TRBD2 (6 bases). Trimming shortened V by 2 bases and J by 6 bases, and 18 bases separated the two germline ends. CDR1 is MNHEY, CDR2 SVGEGT, per germline. The CDR3 covers 16 residues. The CDR3 loop reads CASSYDKTGVGDTQYF. CDR3 bases: TGTGCCAGCAGTTACGACAAGACGGGAGTAGGTGATACGCAGTATTTT.

With regard to this clonotype: A read error may explain this, as a much larger clone is one base away. V usage is TRBV11-2 and J usage is TRBJ2-3; D unresolved. The length of the CDR3 is 12 residues. Germline-derived CDR1 and CDR2 are SGHAT and FQNNGV. CDR3 amino acids: CAISALTDTQYF. The CDR3 DNA reads as TGTGCCATCAGCGCTCTCACAGATACGCAGTATTTT.

As concerns this clonotype: Germline is not matched at one junction end, which may reflect a read error. The V gene is TRBV6-6, the J gene TRBJ1-1; possible D gene TRBD1, 5 bases. The CDR3 runs to 13 residues. Germline-derived CDR1 and CDR2 are MNHNY and SVGAGI (reference sequence). The CDR3: CASSMGGTTEVFF. The CDR3 DNA reads TGTGCCAGCAGCATGGGGGGGACTACTGAAGTTTTCTTT.

In the case of this clonotype: This is likely a read error, given that the CDR3 carries no conserved phenylalanine or tryptophan at its end. The chain couples TRBV7-8 to TRBJ2-6; 7 bases agree with TRBD2. CDR1 and CDR2 (germline): SGHVS, FQNEAQ. With V trimmed by 1 base and J by 2 bases, 5 bases remained unmatched. This CDR3 has 17 amino acids. CDR3 sequence reads: CASSLDGRRAGANVLTS. CDR3 DNA sequence: TGTGCCAGCAGCTTAGACGGGAGGAGGGCTGGGGCCAACGTCCTGACTTCC.

Comment on this clonotype: One junction end does not reproduce the germline sequence, and a read error may be involved. CDR3 in amino acids: CAGPTGLSGNSIYF. The CDR3 coding sequence is TGTGCCGGGCCGACAGGGCTATCTGGAAACAGCATATATTTT. The chain combines TRBV11-3 with TRBJ1-3; TRBD1 agrees at 7 bases. The CDR3 is 14 residues long. The germline V gene has CDR1 SGHNT and CDR2 YENEEA.

A word on this clonotype: One junction end disagrees with the germline gene, perhaps due to a read error. V and J are TRBV29-1 and TRBJ1-1, with a possible D match to TRBD1 (5 bases). This CDR3 region has 15 residues. CDR1 is SQVTM, CDR2 ANQGSEA, per germline. The CDR3 loop reads CSVEAGRGMNTDAFF. The CDR3 region has the DNA TGCAGTGTTGAAGCGGGGCGGGGAATGAACACTGACGCTTTCTTT.

As to this clonotype: The junction shows a germline mismatch at one end, possibly a read error. The chain carries TRBV28 and TRBJ2-1; tentative D call: TRBD2 (6 bases). This CDR3 region has 15 residues. Germline CDR1 and CDR2: MDHEN and SYDVKM. The DNA for the CDR3 is TGTGTCAGCAGTTCTACTAGCTGCCCAAGGTATGAGCAGTTCTTC. This codes for CVSSSTSCPRYEQFF.

In the case of this clonotype: This clone may be a read error of a much larger clone one base away. CDR3 nucleotides: TGCAGCGTGACAGATGGCTACAATGAGCAGTTCTTC. Encoded protein: CSVTDGYNEQFF. The V and J genes are TRBV29-1 and TRBJ2-1; perhaps TRBD1 as D (5 bases). Deletions cut 6 bases from V and 3 bases from J, with 9 bases between. This CDR3 has 12 amino acids. Germline V gene lookup returns CDR1 SQVTM and CDR2 ANQGSEA.

This clonotype has only one observation. One end of the junction does not line up with germline, which may come from a read error. The CDR3 loop is CASSSRTSRVTVTQYF. The CDR3 coding sequence is TGTGCCAGCAGTTCGAGGACTAGCCGGGTCACAGTTACGCAGTATTTT. The chain combines TRBV12-3 or TRBV12-4 with TRBJ2-3; the match to TRBD2 covers 8 bases. There are 16 residues in the CDR3.

Comments on this clonotype: The final CDR3 position lacks the conserved phenylalanine or tryptophan, pointing to a likely read error. The chain recombines TRBV29-1 with TRBJ2-3; D is undetermined. Germline CDR1 and CDR2: SQVTM and ANQGSEA. CDR3 length: 12 residues. The CDR3 DNA reads as TGTAGCTCCGGCGCTAGCACAGATACGCAGTATTTG. It encodes CSSGASTDTQYL.

Concerning this clonotype: At one of its ends the junction is not consistent with the germline gene, which may arise from a read error. The CDR3 DNA reads as TGTGACAGCGACCCAGGACTAGCGGGAACAGAAACGCAGCATTTT. As protein: CDSDPGLAGTETQHF. The V call is TRBV6-5, the J call TRBJ2-3; D unclear. The last part of the DNA fits TRBJ1-5 better; the J call may be wrong. The CDR3 runs 15 residues. In germline, CDR1 is MNHEY, CDR2 SVGAGI.

In its sample, this clonotype was seen a few times. Because it lacks the conserved phenylalanine or tryptophan at the end, this CDR3 is likely a read error. The chain links TRBV6-2 or TRBV6-3 to TRBJ2-7; unclear D gene. V gave up 6 bases and J gave up 5 bases, with 17 bases separating them. This CDR3 region has 14 residues. Germline assignment: CDR1 MNHEY and CDR2 SVGEGT. Here the CDR3 reads CASSLRDRAHEQYS. The CDR3 DNA follows: TGTGCCAGCAGCCTCCGCGATAGGGCCCACGAGCAGTACTCC.

Of note for this clonotype: One end of the junction is discordant with germline, which a read error may explain. The gene calls are TRBV4-3 and TRBJ2-7; maybe TRBD1 (6 bases). Germline CDR1 LGHNA, CDR2 YSLEER. There are 16 residues in the CDR3. CDR3 protein: CASSQSGTRESYKQYF. CDR3 sequence (DNA): TGCGCCAGCAGCCAATCCGGGACAAGGGAATCCTACAAGCAGTACTTC.

A word on this clonotype: The conserved closing phenylalanine or tryptophan is absent in this CDR3, likely reflecting a read error. The gene calls are TRBV4-3 and TRBJ2-5; D not certain. Per the germline V gene, CDR1 is LGHNA and CDR2 is YSLEER. The V end lost 1 base, the J end lost 5 bases, and 14 bases lay between the germline ends. This CDR3 spans 15 amino acids. The CDR3 sequence is CASSQAVRLSETQYS. The CDR3 DNA reads as TGCGCCAGCAGCCAAGCAGTCCGTTTGTCTGAGACCCAGTACTCC.

This clonotype was found once. The CDR3 ends on some other residue instead of the conserved phenylalanine or tryptophan, so this is likely a read error. The gene calls are TRBV29-1 and TRBJ2-5; no clear D. The germline V gene has CDR1 SQVTM and CDR2 ANQGSEA. The CDR3 has 12 amino acids. In DNA, the CDR3 is TGCTGCCGTATGGAGAGTGGAGAGATCCAGTACTTA. Translated, it gives CCRMESGEIQYL.

About this clonotype: Since no conserved phenylalanine or tryptophan closes the CDR3, a read error is the likely cause. The DNA is left out, because the CDR3 cannot be placed on it with certainty; the CDR3 is given as TCRdb lists it. V gene TRBV4-1 combines with J gene TRBJ1-1; TRBD1, the D gene given by the table, was not confirmed from the DNA. Germline values: CDR1 MGHRA, CDR2 YSYEKL. The CDR3 length is 12 residues, termini included. The CDR3 reads CDSSQVDSGGIY.

This clonotype was observed a few times. A read error is possible here, since a much larger clone lies one base away. V usage is TRBV28 and J usage is TRBJ2-7; D is unclear. The CDR3 contains 12 residues. Germline V lookup: CDR1 MDHEN, CDR2 SYDVKM. CDR3 in amino acids: CASSFQLYEQNF. The CDR3 region has the DNA TGTGCCAGCAGTTTTCAGCTATACGAGCAGAACTTC.

A remark on this clonotype: A read error may produce the germline difference seen at one junction end. The chain is built from TRBV7-9 and TRBJ1-1; perhaps TRBD1 as D (6 bases). The CDR3 consists of 13 residues. Germline CDR1 is SEHNR and CDR2 is FQNEAQ (reference sequence). CDR3 sequence: CANSDSFNTEASF. Written as DNA, the CDR3 is TGTGCCAACTCGGACAGCTTCAACACTGAAGCTTCCTTT.

Comment on this clonotype: One end of the junction is discordant with germline, which a read error may explain. The chain couples TRBV28 to TRBJ2-1, with 12 bases aligning to TRBD2. The CDR3 is made up of 18 amino acids. The germline V gene has CDR1 MDHEN and CDR2 SYDVKM. The CDR3 reads CACSPLGLAGGPYNEQFF. CDR3 bases: TGTGCCTGCAGTCCCCTCGGGCTAGCGGGAGGGCCCTACAATGAGCAGTTCTTC.

Points on this clonotype: At one boundary the junction diverges from the germline segment, which might be a read error. The rearrangement joins TRBV6-1 to TRBJ2-7; the match to TRBD2 covers 9 bases. This CDR3 comprises 15 residues. CDR1 is MNHNS and CDR2 is SASEGT in the germline V gene. In DNA, the CDR3 is TGTGCCAGCAGTGTCTCGACTAGCGGACCCTACGAGCATTACTTC. Residues: CASSVSTSGPYEHYF.

The chain employs TRBV11-3 and TRBJ2-1; no reliable D call. V was cut by 10 bases and J by 6 bases, with 13 bases left in between. The CDR3 totals 12 residues. CDR1 is SGHNT, CDR2 YENEEA, per germline. CDR3 in DNA: TGTGCCATCAGTTTAAATTCCAATGAGCAGTTCTTC. Protein: CAISLNSNEQFF. Full variable domain (missing parts from reference TRBV11-3 and TRBJ2-1): EAGVVQSPRYKIIEKKQPVAFWCNPISGHNTLYWYLQNLGQGPELLIRYENEEAVDDSQLPKDRFSAERLKGVDSTLKIQPAELGDSAVYLCAISLNSNEQFFGPGTRLTVL.

This clonotype showed up many times. The genes are TRBV5-1 and TRBJ1-2; D gene uncertain. This CDR3 spans 14 amino acids. Germline V CDR1 and CDR2: SGHRS, YFSETQ. Trimming shortened V by 4 bases and J by 4 bases, and 14 bases separated the two germline ends. CDR3 protein: CASSPASGGYGYTF. CDR3 DNA sequence: TGCGCCAGCAGCCCCGCGTCAGGAGGCTATGGCTACACCTTC.

This clonotype was found once. The genes are TRBV6-6 and TRBJ1-4, with 9 bases aligning to TRBD1. J gave up 8 bases and V 5 bases, and 12 bases lay outside the gene matches. The V gene's germline CDR1 is MNHNY and CDR2 SVGAGI (reference sequence). The CDR3 loop spans 16 amino acids. The CDR3 reads CASSNWNRGRGEKLFF. DNA of the CDR3: TGTGCCAGCAGTAACTGGAACAGGGGGCGAGGCGAAAAACTGTTTTTT.

With regard to this clonotype: The germline gene is not matched at one end of the junction; a read error may be the cause. The chain recombines TRBV11-2 with TRBJ2-3; D may be TRBD1 (6 bases). CDR1 and CDR2 from the germline V gene are SGHAT and FQNNGV. This CDR3 region has 16 residues. The CDR3 loop reads CANSRRSTGNTDTQNF. CDR3 coding DNA: TGTGCCAACAGCAGAAGAAGCACAGGGAACACAGATACGCAGAATTTT.

Concerning this clonotype itself: The junction shows a germline mismatch at one end, possibly a read error. The chain combines TRBV12-3 or TRBV12-4 with TRBJ1-2, with TRBD1 matching 8 bases. This CDR3 is built from 12 residues. CDR3 sequence reads: CAIGQGVDGYIF. CDR3 nucleotide sequence: TGTGCCATCGGACAGGGAGTCGATGGCTACATATTC.